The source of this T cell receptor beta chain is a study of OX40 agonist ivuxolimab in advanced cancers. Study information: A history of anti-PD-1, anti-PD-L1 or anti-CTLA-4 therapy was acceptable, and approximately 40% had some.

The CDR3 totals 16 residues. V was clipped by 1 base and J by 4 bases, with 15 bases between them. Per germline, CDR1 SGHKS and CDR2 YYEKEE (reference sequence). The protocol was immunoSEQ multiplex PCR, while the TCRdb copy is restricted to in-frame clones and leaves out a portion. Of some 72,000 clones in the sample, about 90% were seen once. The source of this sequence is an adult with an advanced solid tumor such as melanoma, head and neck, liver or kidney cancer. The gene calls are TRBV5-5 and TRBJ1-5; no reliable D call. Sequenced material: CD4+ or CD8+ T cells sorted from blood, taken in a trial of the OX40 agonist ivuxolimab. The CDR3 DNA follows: TGTGCCAGCAGCTTGCCCGGACTGAGAATTAATCAGCCCCAGCATTTT. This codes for CASSLPGLRINQPQHF.